This is a list of T cell receptor beta chains from one sample in a study of blood T cell repertoires in COVID-19. The assay was immunoSEQ multiplex PCR, and TCRdb's table has in-frame clones only and misses some. Of around 31,000 clones listed, 70% to 90% are singletons. The sequenced sample was peripheral blood. The receptors here all came from a human donor with active COVID-19. The donor label of this sample is uncertain. Both conserved end residues are trimmed from each CDR3. A D gene is named only where the DNA matches it firmly.

>TRBJ2-4|-|TRBV2
ASRQEGHQY
>TRBJ2-3|TRBD2|TRBV6-5
ASNPTSGSADTQY
>TRBJ2-2|-|TRBV7-2
ASSLGGALEGTGELF
>TRBJ2-3|TRBD1|TRBV5-8
ASSLPGQGTDTQY
>TRBJ2-7|TRBD1|TRBV19
ASSRQGFDGEQY
>TRBJ2-3|-|TRBV19
ASSIALDRADTQY
>TRBJ2-7|-|TRBV10-2
ASGQGDSNLEQY
>TRBJ2-1|TRBD1|TRBV5-1
ASSSTGGGTYNEQF
>TRBJ2-5|TRBD2|TRBV6-1
ASSELGGSPTQY
>TRBJ2-7|TRBD1|TRBV9
ASSAFPGPRTGALREQY
>TRBJ1-4|-|TRBV6-6
ASSGGAAEKLF
>TRBJ2-5|-|TRBV5-1
ASSIQGTETQY
>TRBJ2-7|TRBD2|TRBV5-4
ASSLTSGRAGEQY
>TRBJ2-1|TRBD2|TRBV6-4
ASSDGTSNEQF
>TRBJ1-1|TRBD1|TRBV9
ASSAGTGEAEAF
>TRBJ1-1|-|TRBV10-3
AISESPVSQGTEAF
>TRBJ1-2|-|TRBV30
AWNGDFYGYT
>TRBJ2-1|TRBD2|TRBV30
AWSGGGVSYNEQF
>TRBJ1-4|-|TRBV5-8
ASSDAWTATNEKLF
>TRBJ2-7|TRBD1|TRBV30
AWSAGQGEQY
>TRBJ1-2|TRBD1|TRBV18
ASSPIPGTGVSYT
>TRBJ1-2|-|TRBV5-4
ASSLVGAASYGYT
>TRBJ1-6|TRBD1|TRBV14
ASSLAPGQGSVFYNSPLH
>TRBJ2-7|-|TRBV18
ASSPPNQGPSSYEQY
>TRBJ1-1|-|TRBV2
ASRAEGVVAEAF
>TRBJ2-7|TRBD2|TRBV4-1
ASSHGTSGTYEQY
>TRBJ1-5|TRBD1|TRBV7-2
ASSQGADQPQH
>TRBJ2-3|-|TRBV12-5
ASGLFPTADTQY
>TRBJ2-7|TRBD2|TRBV10-2
ASSISRLLAGAYEQY
>TRBJ2-7|TRBD1|TRBV27
ASGGSRTGGPEQY
>TRBJ2-5|-|TRBV5-4
ATQLWGVQETQY
>TRBJ2-7|TRBD2|TRBV4-2
ASSQAIAGGPHEQY
>TRBJ1-1|-|TRBV7-2
ASSSVLNTEAF
>TRBJ2-1|-|TRBV7-9
ASASLEGPSYNEQF
>TRBJ1-1|TRBD1|TRBV4-2
ASSQGPGRGTEAF
>TRBJ1-5|-|TRBV6-6
ATTTGEVGNQPQH
>TRBJ2-1|TRBD1|TRBV7-2
ASSLAAGGGYNEQF
>TRBJ1-2|-|TRBV29-1
SGSYTYGDYT
>TRBJ1-2|TRBD1|TRBV6-2/TRBV6-3
ASSYSGQGRYGYT
>TRBJ2-1|-|TRBV7-3
ASSFVVDEQF
>TRBJ2-3|-|TRBV9
ASSEYADTQY
>TRBJ2-5|-|TRBV7-2
ASSSLILRQETQY
>TRBJ1-1|TRBD1|TRBV19
ASTLGTANTEAF
>TRBJ2-7|TRBD2|TRBV5-1
ASSVTSGGYEQY
>TRBJ2-2|-|TRBV3-1/TRBV3-2
ASSHAGVTGELF